Listed below are T cell receptor beta chains from one sample, sequenced in a study of breast tumors, draining lymph nodes, adjacent tissues. Using its own MiXCR run on the multiplex PCR reads, TCRdb lists one record per CDR3 protein. The table has about 31,000 distinct CDR3 sequences, roughly 63% seen once. The material sequenced was breast tumor tissue. These receptors all stem from a female donor with breast cancer. Some clones in this sample may be carry-over from other donors' samples. Both conserved end residues are part of each CDR3. D genes are given only for firm matches. Clone size is not always given. Where it is, it says once, few, many or a class for expanded clones.

D,J,size,V,DNA,CDR3
-,TRBJ1-2,-,TRBV9,TGTGCCAGCAGCGTAGGTGGACAGTCGAACTATGGCTACACCTTC,CASSVGGQSNYGYTF
TRBD1,TRBJ1-2,-,TRBV2,TGTGCCAGCAGTAAACAGGGGGCGTGGGGCTACACCTTC,CASSKQGAWGYTF
-,TRBJ2-1,many,TRBV5-8,TGTGCCAGCAGCTTGGAAGGCCGAGGTGAGCAGTTCTTC,CASSLEGRGEQFF
-,TRBJ2-5,-,TRBV20-1,TGCAGTGCTCCGGACAGCGAAAGGCAAGAGACCCAGTACTTC,CSAPDSERQETQYF
TRBD1,TRBJ1-6,-,TRBV20-1,TGCAGTGCCCAAGGGACAGGGCTGGGAAGGTCACCCCTCCACTTT,CSAQGTGLGRSPLHF
-,TRBJ1-5,many,TRBV7-3,TGTGCCAGCAGCCCGGACCGCAATCAGCCCCAGCATTTT,CASSPDRNQPQHF
TRBD2,TRBJ2-1,-,TRBV7-2,TGTGCCAGCAGCTTCCAGACTAGCGGTTACAATGAGCAGTTCTTC,CASSFQTSGYNEQFF
-,TRBJ2-5,many,TRBV28,TGTGCCAGCAGCCCACCCACAGGGAAAGGGAGGGTTCGGGAGACCCAGTACTTC,CASSPPTGKGRVRETQYF
-,TRBJ2-7,large,TRBV24-1,TGTGCCACCAGCCAGGGCCCCTACGAGCAGTACTTC,CATSQGPYEQYF
-,TRBJ1-3,once,TRBV6-6,TGTGCCAGCAGTCCCCCCCTCGACATCTATGGGGCCGGAAACACCATATATTTT,CASSPPLDIYGAGNTIYF
TRBD2,TRBJ2-5,-,TRBV28,TGTGCCCTGGGAACTAGCGGGCCGGAGACCCAGTACTTC,CALGTSGPETQYF
-,TRBJ1-2,-,TRBV2,TGTGCCAGCAGGCCCCAGGGGATCTCTAACTATGGCTACACCTTC,CASRPQGISNYGYTF
TRBD2,TRBJ2-5,-,TRBV20-1,TGCAGTGCTAGAGAAATAGCGGGAGCGGGGGAGACCCAGTACTTC,CSAREIAGAGETQYF
TRBD2,TRBJ2-7,-,TRBV5-6,TGTGCCAGCAGCCCGGGACTAGCTTCCTACGAGCAGTACTTC,CASSPGLASYEQYF
-,TRBJ1-5,-,TRBV19,TGTGCCAGCCAGGGGCGTAGCAATCAGCCCCAGCATTTT,CASQGRSNQPQHF
TRBD1,TRBJ2-7,-,TRBV20-1,TGCAGTGCGGGGGACAGGGGGCGCGAGCAGTACTTC,CSAGDRGREQYF
-,TRBJ1-6,medium-sized,TRBV12-3/TRBV12-4,TGTGCCAGCAGTTTTAGGGGATCACCCCTCCACTTT,CASSFRGSPLHF
TRBD2,TRBJ2-1,-,TRBV20-1,TGCAGTGCTAGAGAGGGCCTAGCGGGAGGCCCTGGGCAGTTCTTC,CSAREGLAGGPGQFF
-,TRBJ2-1,-,TRBV24-1,TGTGCCACCAGTGATGGAAGGTTGCTCTACAATGAGCAGTTCTTC,CATSDGRLLYNEQFF
-,TRBJ2-1,few,TRBV24-1,TGTGCCACCAGTGACACCAGCGGGGACAGCTCCTACAATGAGCAGTTCTTC,CATSDTSGDSSYNEQFF
-,TRBJ2-3,-,TRBV7-2,TGTGCCAGCCGGTCTAGAGGCACAGATACGCAGTATTTT,CASRSRGTDTQYF
-,TRBJ2-3,medium-sized,TRBV29-1,TGCAGCGTTGGAGGGGCCACCAAAGCCACGCAGTATTTT,CSVGGATKATQYF
-,TRBJ1-2,-,TRBV12-3/TRBV12-4,TGTGCCAGCAGTCGGGGGGAAGTCAACTATGGCTACACCTTC,CASSRGEVNYGYTF
-,TRBJ1-6,many,TRBV10-3,TGTGCCATCAGGGACAGTAGTGCACCCCTCCACTTT,CAIRDSSAPLHF
TRBD2,TRBJ2-5,once,TRBV19,TGTGCCAGCCGACTAGCAGATCAAGAGACCCAGTACTTC,CASRLADQETQYF
-,TRBJ1-6,many,TRBV19,TGTGCCAGTAGTATAGAAAGGGTAGGAAATTCACCCCTCCACTTT,CASSIERVGNSPLHF
TRBD1,TRBJ2-3,many,TRBV5-5,TGTGCCAGCATCATGAACGGACAGGGAACAGATACGCAGTATTTT,CASIMNGQGTDTQYF
TRBD1,TRBJ2-7,once,TRBV2,TGTGCCAGCAGTGAACAGGGACAGAACTACGAGCAGTACTTC,CASSEQGQNYEQYF
TRBD2,TRBJ2-1,-,TRBV2,TGTGCCAGCAGTCCGGGACTAGCGGGCACGGGACAGTTCTTC,CASSPGLAGTGQFF
-,TRBJ2-7,medium-sized,TRBV4-1,TGCGCCAGCAGCCAAGAATGGCAGGGTGTGTACGAGCAGTACTTC,CASSQEWQGVYEQYF
TRBD1,TRBJ1-2,-,TRBV20-1,TGCAGTGCTAGAGAGAAGGACAGGGAATTCGGCTACACCTTC,CSAREKDREFGYTF
-,TRBJ2-2,-,TRBV9,TGTGCCAGCAGCGTATTCGAGGGTGAATCCGGGGAGCTGTTTTTT,CASSVFEGESGELFF
TRBD1,TRBJ1-2,-,TRBV29-1,TGCAGCGTTGATGGGACAGGGGACTATGGCTACACCTTC,CSVDGTGDYGYTF
-,TRBJ2-3,-,TRBV6-2/TRBV6-3,TGTGCCGCAGGACGGCAGGGTCCCTCCCTAGGAGATACGCAGTATTTT,CAAGRQGPSLGDTQYF
-,TRBJ2-3,-,TRBV20-1,TGCAGTGCTAGCAGAAACACAGATACGCAGTATTTT,CSASRNTDTQYF
TRBD2,TRBJ2-1,-,TRBV2,TGTGCCAGCAGTTGGACTAGCGGGGCTTACAATGAGCAGTTCTTC,CASSWTSGAYNEQFF
-,TRBJ1-3,medium-sized,TRBV4-3,TGCGCCAGCAGCCAAGGGAGCTCCTCTGGAAACACCATATATTTT,CASSQGSSSGNTIYF
TRBD2,TRBJ2-5,-,TRBV20-1,TGCAGTGCTCCCCGTAGCGGGCAAGAGACCCAGTACTTC,CSAPRSGQETQYF
TRBD2,TRBJ2-3,-,TRBV19,TGTGCCAGTAGTCCCGGGGGTATAGCGGGGACCACAGATACGCAGTATTTT,CASSPGGIAGTTDTQYF
TRBD2,TRBJ2-1,-,TRBV3-1,TGTGCCAGCAGCCTGGGGACTAGCGGCCGACACAATGAGCAGTTCTTC,CASSLGTSGRHNEQFF
-,TRBJ2-7,-,TRBV6-5,TGTGCCAGCAGTCACTCGAGGGGGATCTACGAGCAGTACTTC,CASSHSRGIYEQYF
TRBD2,TRBJ2-1,-,TRBV10-3,TGTGCCATCAGTGAAGTAGCGGGACGCGATGAGCAGTTCTTC,CAISEVAGRDEQFF
-,TRBJ2-6,-,TRBV12-3/TRBV12-4,TGTGCCAGCAGTTTCGTAGGTCCTGGGGCCAACGTCCTGACTTTC,CASSFVGPGANVLTF
-,TRBJ2-2,-,TRBV19,TGTGCCAGTAGTATAGCAGGGGGGCCCGCCGGGGAGCTGTTTTTT,CASSIAGGPAGELFF
-,TRBJ1-4,-,TRBV29-1,TGCAGCGTTGAGGCCGGTGAAAAACTGTTTTTT,CSVEAGEKLFF
-,TRBJ2-5,-,TRBV11-2,TGTGCCAGCAGCTTAACGAGCAATCAGCCCCAGTACTTC,CASSLTSNQPQYF
TRBD1,TRBJ1-2,medium-sized,TRBV6-2/TRBV6-3,TGTGCCAGCAGACTAGGGGGACAGGCTGACTATGGCTACACCTTC,CASRLGGQADYGYTF